Below are 24 T cell receptor beta chains sequenced from a single sample in a study of cytomegalovirus exposure and HLA in healthy donors. In the PCR, 60 Vbeta and 13 Jbeta primers were used. TCRdb's copy holds only in-frame clones and misses some; the assay was immunoSEQ multiplex PCR. The sample has 45,000 to 65,000 clones, about 70% seen once; the top ten hold roughly 22%. Sequencing was done on a sample of PBMCs. The receptors derive from a woman in her forties or fifties in good health and CMV-seropositive.

The V gene is TRBV15, the J gene TRBJ2-7, with 7 bases aligning to TRBD1. This CDR3 comprises 18 residues. Per the germline V gene, CDR1 is LNHNV and CDR2 is YYDKDF (reference sequence). V lost 6 bases and J lost 0; bases outside the gene matches: 17. The CDR3 bases are TGTGCCACCAGTGACAGGGAGACTTCAGGGCCGAGCTCCTACGAGCAGTACTTC. This encodes CATSDRETSGPSSYEQYF. Filled out from reference TRBV15 and TRBJ2-7, the complete variable domain reads DAMVIQNPRYQVTQFGKPVTLSCSQTLNHNVMYWYQQKSSQAPKLLFHYYDKDFNNEADTPDNFQSRRPNTSFCFLDIRSPGLGDTAMYLCATSDRETSGPSSYEQYFGPGTRLTVT.

The rearrangement uses TRBV11-2 and TRBJ2-5, with D possibly being TRBD1 (6 bases). The germline V and J ends were trimmed by 3 bases and 3 bases, with 11 bases remaining between them. CDR1 and CDR2 from the germline V gene are SGHAT and FQNNGV. This CDR3 has 14 residues. The CDR3 reads CASSFPTGKETQYF. CDR3 sequence (DNA): TGTGCCAGCAGCTTCCCGACAGGAAAAGAGACCCAGTACTTC.

The chain is built from TRBV5-6 and TRBJ1-2; D is unclear. CDR1 and CDR2 (germline): SGHDT, YYEEEE. This CDR3 spans 14 amino acids. V was trimmed by 4 bases and J by 3 bases, leaving 13 bases between them. This CDR3 is CASSPPGEDYGYTF. In nucleotides, the CDR3 is TGTGCCAGCAGCCCCCCCGGGGAGGACTATGGCTACACCTTC. Variable domain in full (rest from reference TRBV5-6 and TRBJ1-2): DAGVTQSPTHLIKTRGQQVTLRCSPKSGHDTVSWYQQALGQGPQFIFQYYEEEERQRGNFPDRFSGHQFPNYSSELNVNALLLGDSALYLCASSPPGEDYGYTFGSGTRLTVV.

This clone has a single count. The rearrangement joins TRBV6-5 to TRBJ1-5, with D maybe TRBD1 (5 bases). This CDR3 contains 13 residues. Germline CDR1 is MNHEY and CDR2 is SVGAGI. Trimming left V 0 bases short and J 7 bases short, with 7 bases between. Here the CDR3 DNA reads TGTGCCAGCAGTTACTCGGGGCGACAGCCCCAGCATTTT. The encoded protein is CASSYSGRQPQHF.

The genes are TRBV7-3 and TRBJ1-1, with a weak D call TRBD1 (5 bases). Germline V gene lookup returns CDR1 SGHTA and CDR2 FQGTGA. Trimming took 5 bases from V and 2 from J, leaving 15 bases between them. There are 15 residues in the CDR3. The DNA for the CDR3 is TGTGCCAGCAGCCTCTCTGGCCAGGGCAACACTGAAGCTTTCTTT. Translated: CASSLSGQGNTEAFF.

This rearrangement joins TRBV7-2 to TRBJ2-7; the match to TRBD2 covers 9 bases. This CDR3 contains 15 residues. Trimming removed 5 bases from V and 6 bases from J; junction bases left unmatched: 11. The germline CDR1 and CDR2 sequences are SGHTA and FQGNSA. The CDR3 is CASSVRTSAYPEQYF. As DNA, the CDR3 is TGTGCCAGCAGCGTGCGGACTAGCGCCTATCCCGAGCAGTACTTC. Looking up the rest from reference TRBV7-2 and TRBJ2-7 gives the full variable domain: GAGVSQSPSNKVTEKGKDVELRCDPISGHTALYWYRQSLGQGLEFLIYFQGNSAPDKSGLPSDRFSAERTGGSVSTLTIQRTQQEDSAVYLCASSVRTSAYPEQYFGPGTRLTVT.

This clone was picked up a small number of times. The chain employs TRBV5-1 and TRBJ1-5; D gene unclear. Per the germline V gene, CDR1 is SGHRS and CDR2 is YFSETQ. Trimming took off 3 bases at V and 4 bases at J, with 14 bases between the two ends. The CDR3 sequence is 15 residues long. CDR3 DNA sequence: TGCGCCAGCAGCTCCGGAGCGGGAACAAATCAGCCCCAGCATTTT. It codes for CASSSGAGTNQPQHF.

This chain links TRBV27 with TRBJ2-5; the match to TRBD2 covers 7 bases. The assigned J gene may be wrong: the sequence end matches TRBJ2-7 better. CDR3 length: 19 residues. In germline, CDR1 is MNHEY, CDR2 SMNVEV (reference sequence). CDR3 DNA sequence: TGTGCCAGCAGTTTCTATCCCCCCGGCCAGGCGGGGGTACCCTACGAGCAGTACTTC. It codes for CASSFYPPGQAGVPYEQYF.

CDR3 sequence reads: CSFRLAGGYEQYF. The CDR3 nucleotides are TGCAGCTTTAGACTAGCGGGAGGATACGAGCAGTACTTC. V and J are TRBV29-1 and TRBJ2-7; 13 bases align to TRBD2. Germline lookup yields CDR1 SQVTM and CDR2 ANQGSEA. The CDR3 has 13 residues. V shed 8 bases and J 4 bases; nucleotides not matched to a gene: 5.

The genes are TRBV5-8 and TRBJ2-2, with 7 bases that match TRBD1. Per the germline V gene, CDR1 is SGHTS and CDR2 is YDEGEE. With 1 base clipped from V and 1 base from J, the junction kept 1 base outside the gene matches. CDR3 length: 15 amino acids. Here the CDR3 DNA reads TGTGCCAGCAGCTTGAGGGGGCAGAACACCGGGGAGCTGTTTTTT. Translated: CASSLRGQNTGELFF.

The chain couples TRBV28 to TRBJ1-5, with D hard to call. V shed 7 bases and J shed 4 bases, with 17 bases lying between them. Germline V gene lookup returns CDR1 MDHEN and CDR2 SYDVKM. This CDR3 contains 15 residues. The CDR3: CASTLTTGWNQPQHF. The CDR3 DNA reads as TGTGCCAGCACACTGACGACCGGGTGGAATCAGCCCCAGCATTTT. Using reference TRBV28 and TRBJ1-5 for the parts outside the CDR3, the full variable domain is DVKVTQSSRYLVKRTGEKVFLECVQDMDHENMFWYRQDPGLGLRLIYFSYDVKMKEKGDIPEGYSVSREKKERFSLILESASTNQTSMYLCASTLTTGWNQPQHFGDGTRLSIL.

The J gene is TRBJ1-5, the V gene TRBV15; no firm D call. CDR1 is LNHNV, CDR2 YYDKDF, per germline (reference sequence). The CDR3 has 15 residues. V lost 1 base and J lost 5, with 12 bases in between. CDR3 coding DNA: TGTGCCACCAGCAGAGTTCGCCTGTCGGATCAGCCCCAGCATTTT. It encodes CATSRVRLSDQPQHF.

The chain uses TRBV28 and TRBJ2-1; TRBD2 aligns across 8 bases. The CDR3 loop spans 15 amino acids. Germline loops: CDR1 MDHEN, CDR2 SYDVKM. V was clipped by 5 bases and J by 7 bases; unmatched bases: 10. This CDR3 reads CASSSPGTRGNEQFF. CDR3 bases: TGTGCCAGCAGTAGTCCCGGGACTAGAGGGAATGAGCAGTTCTTC.

CDR3 sequence: CASSRTGGGFREQYF. Here the CDR3 DNA reads TGTGCCAGCAGCAGGACAGGGGGCGGGTTTCGAGAGCAGTACTTC. The V and J genes are TRBV11-2 and TRBJ2-7; 11 nucleotides match TRBD1. The V segment lost 5 bases and the J segment 7 bases; nucleotides outside the gene matches: 10. From germline, CDR1 is SGHAT and CDR2 FQNNGV. This CDR3 is built from 15 residues.

The rearrangement joins TRBV4-3 to TRBJ2-5; 8 nucleotides agree with TRBD2. V shed 1 base and J 6 bases; nucleotides not matched to a gene: 1. The CDR3 sequence is 13 residues long. Germline CDR1 LGHNA, CDR2 YSLEER. The CDR3: CASSQGLAQTQYF. CDR3 coding DNA: TGCGCCAGCAGCCAAGGACTAGCGCAGACCCAGTACTTC.

The chain has TRBV7-9 and TRBJ2-7; D remains ambiguous. This CDR3 region has 13 residues. In germline, CDR1 is SEHNR, CDR2 FQNEAQ (reference sequence). V gave up 5 bases and J gave up 6 bases, with 14 bases separating them. CDR3 protein: CASSLSSLREQYF. CDR3 DNA: TGTGCCAGCAGCCTCTCCTCCCTCCGCGAGCAGTACTTC.

In this sample, this clone turned up a few times. The rearrangement uses TRBV5-1 and TRBJ1-1; 12 nucleotides agree with TRBD1. Germline lookup yields CDR1 SGHRS and CDR2 YFSETQ. The ends lost 4 bases at V and 5 bases at J; junction bases unmatched: 9. This CDR3 has 16 amino acids. CDR3 in amino acids: CASSRGQGAGGTEAFF. The CDR3 bases are TGCGCCAGCAGCCGGGGACAGGGGGCAGGTGGGACTGAAGCTTTCTTT. Looking up the rest from reference TRBV5-1 and TRBJ1-1 gives the full variable domain: KAGVTQTPRYLIKTRGQQVTLSCSPISGHRSVSWYQQTPGQGLQFLFEYFSETQRNKGNFPGRFSGRQFSNSRSEMNVSTLELGDSALYLCASSRGQGAGGTEAFFGQGTRLTVV.

The chain joins TRBV14 to TRBJ1-1, with D uncertain. This CDR3 spans 13 amino acids. Trimming took off 0 bases at V and 4 bases at J, with 6 bases between the two ends. CDR1 and CDR2 from the germline V gene are SGHDN and FVKESK. The chain's CDR3 is CASSQDRSTEAFF. The CDR3 coding sequence is TGTGCCAGCAGCCAAGATCGTTCCACTGAAGCTTTCTTT.

This clone was observed once. V usage is TRBV7-3 and J usage is TRBJ2-2; possibly TRBD1 for D (5 bases). This CDR3 has 13 amino acids. CDR1 SGHTA and CDR2 FQGTGA come from the germline V gene. The V and J ends lost 3 bases and 5 bases respectively, with 7 bases between them. The CDR3 nucleotides are TGTGCCAGCAGCTTCGACAGTACCGGGGAGCTGTTTTTT. Encoded protein: CASSFDSTGELFF.

This clone was observed a single time. The rearrangement links TRBV9 to TRBJ2-5, with TRBD1 matching 10 bases. With V trimmed by 1 base and J by 5 bases, 8 bases remained unmatched. Germline values: CDR1 SGDLS, CDR2 YYNGEE. This CDR3 spans 16 amino acids. The CDR3 here is CASSVLSTGGGETQYF. CDR3 DNA: TGTGCCAGCAGCGTATTATCGACAGGGGGCGGGGAGACCCAGTACTTC.

The chain combines TRBV18 with TRBJ2-1; D unclear. The CDR3 contains 14 residues. CDR1 and CDR2 from the germline V gene are KGHSH and LQKENI. V was shortened by 3 bases and J by 5 bases, with 11 bases between the two germline ends. The CDR3 sequence: CASSPPERDNEQFF. In DNA form, the CDR3 reads TGTGCCAGCTCACCCCCCGAACGGGACAATGAGCAGTTCTTC.

The V call is TRBV2, the J call TRBJ1-1, with 7 nucleotides matching TRBD1. With 7 bases clipped from V and 8 bases from J, the junction kept 7 bases outside the gene matches. The CDR3 extends over 12 amino acids. Germline V gives CDR1 SNHLY, CDR2 FYNNEI. The CDR3 nucleotides are TGTGCCAGCACGACAGGGACCCCCGAAGCTTTCTTT. This gives the protein CASTTGTPEAFF.

V and J are TRBV7-2 and TRBJ1-2; D is possibly TRBD1 (6 bases). The CDR3 has 14 amino acids. Trimming cost V 4 bases and J 5 bases, with 14 bases left between them. Germline V gene data show CDR1 as SGHTA and CDR2 as FQGNSA. Here the CDR3 DNA reads TGTGCCAGCAGCTCCCGAGGGGACACTTATGGCTACACCTTC. Translating it yields CASSSRGDTYGYTF.

The V call is TRBV29-1, the J call TRBJ2-1; TRBD2 matches at 11 bases. The CDR3 loop spans 18 amino acids. Germline V lookup: CDR1 SQVTM, CDR2 ANQGSEA. The ends lost 8 bases at V and 0 bases at J; junction bases unmatched: 15. The chain's CDR3 is CSSYGPLAGGTSYNEQFF. CDR3 DNA: TGCAGCTCCTATGGTCCCCTAGCGGGAGGTACCTCCTACAATGAGCAGTTCTTC.